This passage covers 6 T cell receptor beta chains from one sample sequenced in a study of T cell clonality in common variable immunodeficiency. Here immunoSEQ multiplex PCR was the method, and the copy in TCRdb shows in-frame clones only, minus some. The sample holds about 40,000 clones, and no clone turns up only once. Sequences were obtained from peripheral blood mononuclear cells. The receptor set was obtained from a person aged 18-70 years in good health.

This clone was counted many times. The read ends 3 residues before the CDR3 terminus; that terminus is restored from the germline J gene. The V gene is TRBV7-2, the J gene TRBJ2-2; 7 bases are a match to TRBD2. From germline, CDR1 is SGHTA and CDR2 FQGNSA. The V segment lost 4 bases and the J segment 4 bases; nucleotides outside the gene matches: 6. The CDR3 is 15 residues long. Here the CDR3 reads CASSSGLIITGELFF. CDR3 DNA, as far as it was read: TGTGCCAGCAGCTCGGGACTAATTATCACCGGGGAG. The variable domain in full, with the rest retrieved from reference TRBV7-2 and TRBJ2-2, is GAGVSQSPSNKVTEKGKDVELRCDPISGHTALYWYRQSLGQGLEFLIYFQGNSAPDKSGLPSDRFSAERTGGSVSTLTIQRTQQEDSAVYLCASSSGLIITGELFFGEGSRLTVL.

This clone was observed at least ten times. Incomplete CDR3 DNA: TGCGCCAGCAGCTTGGGGTTACACGCAAACACTGAA. Encoded protein: CASSLGLHANTE. The whole CDR3 sequence reads CASSLGLHANTEAFF. The chain links TRBV5-1 to TRBJ1-1; no clear D. The observed sequence ends 3 residues before the CDR3 terminus, with the missing tail filled in from the germline J gene. Germline-derived CDR1 and CDR2 are SGHRS and YFSETQ. The CDR3 consists of 15 residues. V dropped 0 bases and J dropped 2 bases, with 11 bases sitting between them. Full variable domain (remainder filled in from reference TRBV5-1 and TRBJ1-1): KAGVTQTPRYLIKTRGQQVTLSCSPISGHRSVSWYQQTPGQGLQFLFEYFSETQRNKGNFPGRFSGRQFSNSRSEMNVSTLELGDSALYLCASSLGLHANTEAFFGQGTRLTVV.

This clone was recorded a few times. A much more abundant neighbour one base away suggests this may be a read error. The missing CDR3 end, 3 residues past where the read stops, is filled in from the germline J gene. This chain connects TRBV7-8 to TRBJ2-5; the match to TRBD1 covers 7 bases. Looked up from germline, CDR1 is SGHVS and CDR2 is FQNEAQ. V was clipped by 1 base and J by 1 base; unmatched bases: 6. The CDR3 is 16 residues long. The CDR3 sequence is CASSLVGSGGQETQYF. The part of the CDR3 DNA that was read is TGTGCCAGCAGCTTAGTTGGGTCAGGGGGCCAAGAGACC.

In its sample, this clone was seen many times. The sequence runs out 3 residues before the end of the CDR3; the remainder is reconstructed from the germline J gene. V is TRBV7-2 and J is TRBJ2-5, with 13 bases aligning to TRBD2. Germline CDR1 SGHTA, CDR2 FQGNSA. The CDR3 sequence is 15 residues long. The V segment lost 6 bases and the J segment 5 bases; nucleotides outside the gene matches: 6. Incomplete CDR3 DNA: TGTGCCAGCAGTCCGGGACTAGCGGGAACGGAGACC. This codes for CASSPGLAGTET. From start to end, the CDR3 is CASSPGLAGTETQYF.

This clone was seen at least ten times. The read ends 3 residues early relative to the CDR3; the germline J gene fills the gap. This chain connects TRBV5-1 to TRBJ2-3; D is ambiguous. Germline values: CDR1 SGHRS, CDR2 YFSETQ. Trimming shortened V by 4 bases and J by 0 bases, and 3 bases separated the two germline ends. CDR3 size: 12 residues. The covered CDR3 bases are TGCGCCAGCAGCCCGAGCACAGATACG. This translates into CASSPSTDT. From start to end, the CDR3 is CASSPSTDTQYF.

This clone was seen many times. The CDR3 extends 3 residues past the end of the read, so its final part is completed from the germline J gene. The rearrangement links TRBV7-9 to TRBJ2-3, with D perhaps TRBD1 (7 bases). This CDR3 is 15 amino acids long. With 1 base removed from V and 8 bases from J, the gap between germline ends came to 16 bases. Germline CDR1 SEHNR, CDR2 FQNEAQ (reference sequence). The DNA read from the CDR3 is TGTGCCAGCAGCTTAGACGGAGGGGGCGGGGCTACG. It specifies CASSLDGGGGAT. The CDR3 in full is CASSLDGGGGATQYF.